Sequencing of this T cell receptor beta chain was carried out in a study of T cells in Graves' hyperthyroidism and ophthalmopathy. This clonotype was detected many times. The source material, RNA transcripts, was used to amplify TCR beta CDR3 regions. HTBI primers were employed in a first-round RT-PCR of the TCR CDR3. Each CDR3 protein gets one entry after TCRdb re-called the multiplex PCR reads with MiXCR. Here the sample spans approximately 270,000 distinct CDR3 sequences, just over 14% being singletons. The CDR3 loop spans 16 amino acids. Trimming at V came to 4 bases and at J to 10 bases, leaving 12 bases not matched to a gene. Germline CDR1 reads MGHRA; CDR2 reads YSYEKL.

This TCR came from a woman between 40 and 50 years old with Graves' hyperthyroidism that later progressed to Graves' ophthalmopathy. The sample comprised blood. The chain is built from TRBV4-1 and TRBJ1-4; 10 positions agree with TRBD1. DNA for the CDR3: TGCGCCAGCAGCCCTATAAGGGACAGGGGATTTGGAAAACTGTTTTTT. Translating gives CASSPIRDRGFGKLFF.